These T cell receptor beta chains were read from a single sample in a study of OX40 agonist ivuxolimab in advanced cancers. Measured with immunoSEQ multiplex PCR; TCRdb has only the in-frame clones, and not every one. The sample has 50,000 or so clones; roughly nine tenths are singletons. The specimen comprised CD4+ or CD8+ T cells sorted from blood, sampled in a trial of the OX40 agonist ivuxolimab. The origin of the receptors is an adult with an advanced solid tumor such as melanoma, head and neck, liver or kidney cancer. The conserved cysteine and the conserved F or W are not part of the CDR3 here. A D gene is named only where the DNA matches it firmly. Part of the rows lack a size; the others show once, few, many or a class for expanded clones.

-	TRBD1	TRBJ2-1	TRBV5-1	ASSTRSDRADEQF
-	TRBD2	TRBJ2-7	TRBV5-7	ASSLAGGGITYEQY
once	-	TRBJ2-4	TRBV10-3	AISESQPGTAKNIQY
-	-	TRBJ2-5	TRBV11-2	ASSWVSAKETQY
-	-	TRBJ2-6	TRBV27	ASSSLTSGANVLT
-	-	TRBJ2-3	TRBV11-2	ASSRGSTDTQY
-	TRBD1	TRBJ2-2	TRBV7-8	ASSSGQGAYTGELF
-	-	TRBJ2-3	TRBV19	ASSSTPSTDTQY
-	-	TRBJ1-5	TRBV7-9	ASSRPGLNQPQH
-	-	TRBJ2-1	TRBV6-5	ASSTRIAHYNEQF
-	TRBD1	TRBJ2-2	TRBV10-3	AIREGGNDGELF
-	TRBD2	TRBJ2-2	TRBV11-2	ASSPGLAGTGELF
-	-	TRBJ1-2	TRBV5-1	ASSSQGNYGYT
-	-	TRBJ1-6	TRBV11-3	ASSLRLNSPLH
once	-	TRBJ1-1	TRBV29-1	SVFRTGNTEAF
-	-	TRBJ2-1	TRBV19	ASGRRIVRGYNEQF
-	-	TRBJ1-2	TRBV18	ASSSIAGFDYGYT
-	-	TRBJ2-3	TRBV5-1	ASSFLKHGGFTDTQY
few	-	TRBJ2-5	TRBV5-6	ASSSKPVGTQY
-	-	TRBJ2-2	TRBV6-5	ASRGVAFTGELF
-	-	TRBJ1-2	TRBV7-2	ASSLAYIANYGYT
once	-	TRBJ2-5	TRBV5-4	ASSLAGAGETQY
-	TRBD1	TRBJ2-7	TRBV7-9	ASSLRQGATYEQY
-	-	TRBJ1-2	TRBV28	ASSLWTKPHGYT
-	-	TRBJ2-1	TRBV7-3	ASSLDRSSYNEQF
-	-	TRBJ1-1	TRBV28	ASHLNTEAF
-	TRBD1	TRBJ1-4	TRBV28	ASSFSDRDDEKLF
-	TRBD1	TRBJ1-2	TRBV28	ASSQNRGSGYT
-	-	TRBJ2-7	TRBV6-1	ASSTALYEQY
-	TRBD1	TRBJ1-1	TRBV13	ASSRTPGTGWGITEAF
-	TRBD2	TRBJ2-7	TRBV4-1	ASSPTGLAGVEQY
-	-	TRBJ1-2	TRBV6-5	ASSYSTAGRYT
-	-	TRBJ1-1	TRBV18	ASSPPVAGNTEAF
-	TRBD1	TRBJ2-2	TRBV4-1	ASSQVMGQGAGELF
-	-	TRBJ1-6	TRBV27	ASSLGRQARSSPLH
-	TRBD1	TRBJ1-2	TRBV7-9	ASSSWDSIYGYT
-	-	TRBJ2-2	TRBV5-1	ASSLGVSGANTGELF
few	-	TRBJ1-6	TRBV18	ASSPSNSPLH
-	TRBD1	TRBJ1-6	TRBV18	ASSLYRDRNSPLH
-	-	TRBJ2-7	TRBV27	ASRPRRESGEQY
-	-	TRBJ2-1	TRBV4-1	ASSQMAIFIYNEQF
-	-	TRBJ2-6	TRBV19	ASSSEISGANVLT
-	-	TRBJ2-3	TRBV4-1	ASSQATTQY
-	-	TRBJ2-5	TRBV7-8	ASSLVETQY
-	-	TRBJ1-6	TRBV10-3	AISEHGNSPLH
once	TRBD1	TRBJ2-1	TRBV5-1	ASSLDSRQGRGVEQF
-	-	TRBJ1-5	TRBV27	ASSFTGGNQPQH
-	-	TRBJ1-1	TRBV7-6	ASSLGQNTEAF
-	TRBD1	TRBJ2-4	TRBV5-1	ASSTGTGGDIQY
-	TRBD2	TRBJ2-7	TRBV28	ASSTPGTSGLEQY
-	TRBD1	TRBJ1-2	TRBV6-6	ASSYLDRGPYGYT
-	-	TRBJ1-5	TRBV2	ASSPDSNQPQH
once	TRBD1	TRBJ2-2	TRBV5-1	ASSFSGTVDTGELF
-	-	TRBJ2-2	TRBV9	ASSPWTGDTGELF
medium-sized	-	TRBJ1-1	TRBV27	ASSLSKVSRGTEAF
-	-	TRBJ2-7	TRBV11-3	ASSFGSSYEQY
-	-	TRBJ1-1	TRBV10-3	AISDGGTEAF
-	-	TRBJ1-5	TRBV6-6	ASSTYPANQPQH
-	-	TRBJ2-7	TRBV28	ASRAPGPSYEQY